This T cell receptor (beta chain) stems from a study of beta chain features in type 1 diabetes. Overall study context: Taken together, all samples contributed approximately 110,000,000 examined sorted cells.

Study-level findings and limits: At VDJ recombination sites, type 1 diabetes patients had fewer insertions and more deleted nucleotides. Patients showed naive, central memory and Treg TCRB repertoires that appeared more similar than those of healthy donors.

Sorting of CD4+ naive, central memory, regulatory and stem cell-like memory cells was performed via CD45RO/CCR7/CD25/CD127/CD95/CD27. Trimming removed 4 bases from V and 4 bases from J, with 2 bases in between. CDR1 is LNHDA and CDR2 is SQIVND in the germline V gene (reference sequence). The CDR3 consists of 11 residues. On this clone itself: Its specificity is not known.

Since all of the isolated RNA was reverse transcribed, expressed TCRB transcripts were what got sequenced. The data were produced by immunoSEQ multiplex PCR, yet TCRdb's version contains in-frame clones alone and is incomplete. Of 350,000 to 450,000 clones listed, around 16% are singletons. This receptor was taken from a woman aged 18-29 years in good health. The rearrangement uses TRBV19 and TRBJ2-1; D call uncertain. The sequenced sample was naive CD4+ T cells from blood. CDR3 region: CASSTYNEQFF. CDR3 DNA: TGTGCCAGTAGTACGTACAATGAGCAGTTCTTC.